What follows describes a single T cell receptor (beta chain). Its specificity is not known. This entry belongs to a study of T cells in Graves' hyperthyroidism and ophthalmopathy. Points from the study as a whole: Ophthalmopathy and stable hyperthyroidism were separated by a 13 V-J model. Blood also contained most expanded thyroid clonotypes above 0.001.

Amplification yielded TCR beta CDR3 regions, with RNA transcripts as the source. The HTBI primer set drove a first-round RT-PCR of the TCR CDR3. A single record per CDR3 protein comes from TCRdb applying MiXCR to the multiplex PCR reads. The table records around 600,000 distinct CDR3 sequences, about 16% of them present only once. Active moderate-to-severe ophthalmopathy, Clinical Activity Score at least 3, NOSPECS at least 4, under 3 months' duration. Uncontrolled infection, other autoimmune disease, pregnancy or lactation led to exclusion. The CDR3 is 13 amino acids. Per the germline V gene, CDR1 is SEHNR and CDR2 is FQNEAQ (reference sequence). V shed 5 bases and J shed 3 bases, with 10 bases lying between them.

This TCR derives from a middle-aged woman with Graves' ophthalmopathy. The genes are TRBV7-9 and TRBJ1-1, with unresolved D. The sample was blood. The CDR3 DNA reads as TGTGCCAGCAGCGGGGATATATACACTGAAGCTTTCTTT. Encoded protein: CASSGDIYTEAFF.